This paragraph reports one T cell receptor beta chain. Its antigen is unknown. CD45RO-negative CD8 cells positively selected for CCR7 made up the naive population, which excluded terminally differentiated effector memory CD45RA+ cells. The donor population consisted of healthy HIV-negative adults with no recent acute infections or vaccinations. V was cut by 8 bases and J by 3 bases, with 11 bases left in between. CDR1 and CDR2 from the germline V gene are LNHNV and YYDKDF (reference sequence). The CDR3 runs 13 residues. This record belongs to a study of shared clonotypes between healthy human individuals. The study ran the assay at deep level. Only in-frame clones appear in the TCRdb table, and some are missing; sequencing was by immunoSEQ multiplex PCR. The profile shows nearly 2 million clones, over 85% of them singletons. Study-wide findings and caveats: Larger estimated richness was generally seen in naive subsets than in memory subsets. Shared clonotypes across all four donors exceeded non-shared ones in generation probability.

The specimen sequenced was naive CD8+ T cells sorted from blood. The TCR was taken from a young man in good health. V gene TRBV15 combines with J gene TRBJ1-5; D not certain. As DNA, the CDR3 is TGTGCCACCCAGCAGCGACTCAATCAGCCCCAGCATTTT. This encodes CATQQRLNQPQHF.